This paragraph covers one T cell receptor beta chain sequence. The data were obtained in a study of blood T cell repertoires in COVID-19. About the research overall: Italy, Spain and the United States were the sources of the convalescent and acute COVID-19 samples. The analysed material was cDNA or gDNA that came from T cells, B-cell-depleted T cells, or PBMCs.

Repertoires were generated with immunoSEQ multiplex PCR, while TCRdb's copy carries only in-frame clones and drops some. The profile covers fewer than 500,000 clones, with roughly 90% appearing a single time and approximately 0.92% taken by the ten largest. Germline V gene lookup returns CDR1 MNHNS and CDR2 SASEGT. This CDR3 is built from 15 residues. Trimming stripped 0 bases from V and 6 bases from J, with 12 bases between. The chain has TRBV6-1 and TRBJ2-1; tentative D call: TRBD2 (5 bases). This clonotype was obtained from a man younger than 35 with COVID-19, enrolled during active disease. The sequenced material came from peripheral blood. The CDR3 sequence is CASSEARRPPNEQFF. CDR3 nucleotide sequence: TGTGCCAGCAGTGAAGCGCGGAGGCCTCCCAATGAGCAGTTCTTC.